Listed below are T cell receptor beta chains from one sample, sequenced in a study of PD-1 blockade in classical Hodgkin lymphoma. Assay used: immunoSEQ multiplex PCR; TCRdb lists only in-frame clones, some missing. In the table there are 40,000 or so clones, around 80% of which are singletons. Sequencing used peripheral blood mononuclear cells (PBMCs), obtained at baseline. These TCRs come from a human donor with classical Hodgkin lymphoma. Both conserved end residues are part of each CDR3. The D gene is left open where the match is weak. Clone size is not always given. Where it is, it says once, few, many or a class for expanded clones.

cdr3_nt: TGTGCCAGCAGCCTGACTAGCGCGGGCGGGGAGCTGTTTTTT
cdr3_aa: CASSLTSAGGELFF
j_call: TRBJ2-2
clone_size: NA
v_call: TRBV6-1
d_call: TRBD2

cdr3_nt: TGTGCCAGCAGCTTAAGAATGAGGGCCCTATCTGGAAACACCATATATTTT
cdr3_aa: CASSLRMRALSGNTIYF
j_call: TRBJ1-3
clone_size: NA
v_call: TRBV7-8
d_call: NA

cdr3_nt: TGTGCCAGCAGATCCGGGACTTTCTCCTACGAGCAGTACTTC
cdr3_aa: CASRSGTFSYEQYF
j_call: TRBJ2-7
clone_size: NA
v_call: TRBV2
d_call: NA

cdr3_nt: TGTGCCAGCACCCACGGTAATGGCTACACCTTC
cdr3_aa: CASTHGNGYTF
j_call: TRBJ1-2
clone_size: medium-sized
v_call: TRBV14
d_call: NA

cdr3_nt: TGCGCCAGCAGCTTGACGGGGCGGGGATTCACAGATACGCAGTATTTT
cdr3_aa: CASSLTGRGFTDTQYF
j_call: TRBJ2-3
clone_size: NA
v_call: TRBV5-1
d_call: NA

cdr3_nt: TGCGCCAGCAGCTCGACCGGGACAGGTGTCAACTATGGCTACACCTTC
cdr3_aa: CASSSTGTGVNYGYTF
j_call: TRBJ1-2
clone_size: NA
v_call: TRBV5-1
d_call: TRBD1

cdr3_nt: TGCGCCAGCAGCTTTGGGCGGACCGGGGAGCTGTTTTTT
cdr3_aa: CASSFGRTGELFF
j_call: TRBJ2-2
clone_size: few
v_call: TRBV5-1
d_call: NA

cdr3_nt: TGTGCCTGGAACCGGGGACAGGTGACCTACGAGCAGTACTTC
cdr3_aa: CAWNRGQVTYEQYF
j_call: TRBJ2-7
clone_size: NA
v_call: TRBV30
d_call: TRBD1

cdr3_nt: TGTGCCAGCAGTTTGACAGGGGCCCCCTACGAGCAGTACTTC
cdr3_aa: CASSLTGAPYEQYF
j_call: TRBJ2-7
clone_size: NA
v_call: TRBV2
d_call: TRBD1

cdr3_nt: TGTGCCACCAGCAGAGATCGAGTTCCCAGGGCCGGTGGCTACACCTTC
cdr3_aa: CATSRDRVPRAGGYTF
j_call: TRBJ1-2
clone_size: NA
v_call: TRBV15
d_call: NA